Presented here are 6 T cell receptor beta chains from one specimen sequenced in a study of shared clonotypes between healthy human individuals (dated by TCRdb to the early 2020s). CD8 naive samples were obtained by positive selection for CCR7 among CD45RO-negative cells, yielding a CD45RA+CCR7+ population from which TemRA cells were excluded. Receptor libraries were prepared by the immunoSEQ multiplex PCR assay. TCRdb carries this immuneACCESS record with in-frame sequences only. Its versions omit some clonotypes, under half of them owing to an unresolved V gene in the studies checked, with the rest unexplained. The sample profile shows hundreds of thousands of clones; nearly 98% of them were found once. The ten biggest clones cover 0.3% of the sample. The sample was naive CD8+ T cells sorted from blood. The cell subset or site label, as the study defines it: CD45RA+CCR7+. Receptors originate from a young man in good health.

This chain links TRBV2 with TRBJ1-4; possibly TRBD1 for D (5 bases). The ends were cut back, 1 base at V and 2 bases at J, with 17 bases in the middle. Germline lookup yields CDR1 SNHLY and CDR2 FYNNEI. This CDR3 is 18 amino acids long. DNA of the CDR3: TGTGCCAGCAGTGAAGACAGGAATTTTTTGCGGACTAATGAAAAACTGTTTTTT. Amino acid sequence: CASSEDRNFLRTNEKLFF. Full variable domain (remainder filled in from reference TRBV2 and TRBJ1-4): EPEVTQTPSHQVTQMGQEVILRCVPISNHLYFYWYRQILGQKVEFLVSFYNNEISEKSEIFDDQFSVERPDGSNFTLKIRSTKLEDSAMYFCASSEDRNFLRTNEKLFFGSGTQLSVL.

V and J are TRBV30 and TRBJ2-3, with 11 nucleotides matching TRBD2. This CDR3 contains 16 residues. Germline CDR1 and CDR2: GTSNPN and SVGIG (reference sequence). The V and J ends lost 3 bases and 2 bases, in that order; junction bases with no gene match: 7. The CDR3 reads CAWSLGLAGYTDTQYF. CDR3 nucleotide sequence: TGTGCCTGGAGCCTAGGACTAGCGGGTTACACAGATACGCAGTATTTT.

This chain joins TRBV27 and TRBJ2-2, with D possibly called TRBD1 or TRBD2 (6 bases each). CDR1 and CDR2 from the germline V gene are MNHEY and SMNVEV (reference sequence). V was cut by 6 bases and J by 0 bases, with 17 bases left in between. The CDR3 contains 17 residues. CDR3 in amino acids: CASSSPGAGTNTGELFF. The CDR3 DNA is TGTGCCAGCAGCTCACCGGGGGCAGGAACGAACACCGGGGAGCTGTTTTTT.

The chain recombines TRBV15 with TRBJ1-5, with a possible D match to TRBD1 (5 bases). The V end lost 3 bases, the J end lost 0 bases, and 15 bases lay between the germline ends. CDR3 length equals 17 residues. CDR1 is LNHNV and CDR2 is YYDKDF in the germline V gene (reference sequence). As DNA, the CDR3 is TGTGCCACCAGCAGTTCAGATGCAGGGTTTAGCAATCAGCCCCAGCATTTT. Amino acids: CATSSSDAGFSNQPQHF.

The gene calls are TRBV7-9 and TRBJ2-3, with D perhaps assigned TRBD1 or TRBD2 (5 bases each). The CDR3 runs to 19 residues. Trimming took off 7 bases at V and 3 bases at J, with 29 bases between the two ends. CDR1 and CDR2 from the germline V gene are SEHNR and FQNEAQ (reference sequence). CDR3 sequence: CASIETRLGTPQGTDTQYF. The CDR3 bases are TGTGCCAGCATCGAAACAAGGCTAGGGACCCCCCAAGGAACAGATACGCAGTATTTT.

The chain carries TRBV29-1 and TRBJ1-2; D remains unclear. V lost 7 bases and J 3 bases, leaving 12 bases between the germline ends. The CDR3 consists of 12 residues. Looked up from germline, CDR1 is SQVTM and CDR2 is ANQGSEA. CDR3 in DNA: TGCAGCGCCGAATTATGGGACTATGGCTACACCTTC. It codes for CSAELWDYGYTF.